Below are 27 T cell receptor beta chains sequenced from a single sample in a study of blood T cell repertoires in COVID-19. TCRdb keeps only in-frame clones here, not all; method: immunoSEQ multiplex PCR. The sample yields about 72,000 clones, under 90% seen once. Input material: peripheral blood. All receptors come from a man between 65 and 80 years old with active or convalescent COVID-19.

This chain links TRBV28 with TRBJ1-6; D is ambiguous. The CDR3 loop spans 12 amino acids. The germline gives CDR1 MDHEN, CDR2 SYDVKM. V shed 8 bases and J shed 7 bases, with 9 bases lying between them. The CDR3 protein is CASANPNSPLHF. The DNA for the CDR3 is TGTGCCAGCGCGAATCCGAATTCACCCCTCCACTTT.

The chain uses TRBV5-1 and TRBJ1-1, with a tentative D call TRBD1 (5 bases). This CDR3 comprises 14 residues. Per germline, CDR1 SGHRS and CDR2 YFSETQ. V was clipped by 4 bases and J by 0 bases, with 10 bases between them. In DNA form, the CDR3 reads TGCGCCAGCAGCCGCGACAGCATGAACACTGAAGCTTTCTTT. Amino acids: CASSRDSMNTEAFF.

Only one count was recorded for this clone. This chain links TRBV28 with TRBJ1-5; D unclear. This CDR3 has 15 amino acids. CDR1 and CDR2 from the germline V gene are MDHEN and SYDVKM. The V and J ends lost 2 bases and 3 bases respectively, with 11 bases between them. The DNA for the CDR3 is TGTGCCAGCAGTTTAGGGCGGGGATTCAATCAGCCCCAGCATTTT. Encoded protein: CASSLGRGFNQPQHF.

The CDR3 DNA is TGTGCCAGCTCACCGGGAGTGGGTGATACGCAGTATTTT. It translates to CASSPGVGDTQYF. This chain links TRBV18 with TRBJ2-3; possibly TRBD2 for D (5 bases). This CDR3 contains 13 residues. Between the trimmed V and J ends, which lost 3 bases and 6 bases, there was a span of 10 bases. Germline values: CDR1 KGHSH, CDR2 LQKENI. Using reference TRBV18 and TRBJ2-3 for the parts outside the CDR3, the full variable domain is NAGVMQNPRHLVRRRGQEARLRCSPMKGHSHVYWYRQLPEEGLKFMVYLQKENIIDESGMPKERFSAEFPKEGPSILRIQQVVRGDSAAYFCASSPGVGDTQYFGPGTRLTVL.

This clone was seen only once. The chain recombines TRBV28 with TRBJ1-2, with D possibly matching TRBD1 (5 bases). CDR1 MDHEN and CDR2 SYDVKM come from the germline V gene. The CDR3 is 12 amino acids. The V end lost 4 bases, the J end lost 4 bases, and 7 bases lay between the germline ends. The CDR3: CASSYQGYGYTF. DNA for the CDR3: TGTGCCAGCAGTTACCAGGGCTATGGCTACACCTTC.

This chain uses TRBV24-1 with TRBJ2-1; 8 bases are shared with TRBD1. Trimming removed 3 bases from V and 2 bases from J; junction bases left unmatched: 8. Germline V gives CDR1 KGHDR, CDR2 SFDVKD. CDR3 size: 17 residues. CDR3 sequence (DNA): TGTGCCACCAGTGATCTACGGACAGGGACTGCCTACAATGAGCAGTTCTTC. It translates to CATSDLRTGTAYNEQFF.

This clone was seen once. This chain connects TRBV6-4 to TRBJ2-1, with D hard to call. The CDR3 loop spans 11 amino acids. Deletions cut 0 bases from V and 11 bases from J, with 5 bases between. CDR1 is MRHNA, CDR2 SNTAGT, per germline. The CDR3 region has the DNA TGTGCCAGCAGTGACTCTTCCAAGCAGTTCTTC. It encodes CASSDSSKQFF.

V usage is TRBV6-2 or TRBV6-3 and J usage is TRBJ2-3; 8 bases are shared with TRBD2. Germline CDR1 reads MNHEY; CDR2 reads SVGEGT. The junction had 8 bases not matched to a gene; V was cut back by 3 bases and J by 6 bases. The CDR3 loop spans 15 amino acids. CDR3 amino acids: CASSYSGTTGDTQYF. The CDR3 DNA is TGTGCCAGCAGTTATAGCGGGACTACAGGGGATACGCAGTATTTT.

This chain links TRBV5-6 with TRBJ1-1; the D is unclear. The CDR3 length is 12 residues. From germline, CDR1 is SGHDT and CDR2 YYEEEE. The ends were cut back, 3 bases at V and 4 bases at J, with 7 bases in the middle. The CDR3 is CASSWSSTEAFF. The DNA for the CDR3 is TGTGCCAGCAGCTGGAGCAGCACTGAAGCTTTCTTT. The variable domain in full, with the rest retrieved from reference TRBV5-6 and TRBJ1-1, is DAGVTQSPTHLIKTRGQQVTLRCSPKSGHDTVSWYQQALGQGPQFIFQYYEEEERQRGNFPDRFSGHQFPNYSSELNVNALLLGDSALYLCASSWSSTEAFFGQGTRLTVV.

The gene calls are TRBV30 and TRBJ1-1, with a possible D match to TRBD1 (5 bases). V was cut by 4 bases and J by 0 bases, with 9 bases left in between. Germline-derived CDR1 and CDR2 are GTSNPN and SVGIG (reference sequence). The CDR3 totals 13 residues. In DNA, the CDR3 is TGTGCCTGGACCCCGACAGTGAACACTGAAGCTTTCTTT. This translates into CAWTPTVNTEAFF.

J is TRBJ2-3 and V is TRBV27, with TRBD2 identical over 12 bases. V lost 5 bases, J lost 6 bases, and 6 bases stayed unmatched. There are 15 residues in the CDR3. CDR1 and CDR2 from the germline V gene are MNHEY and SMNVEV (reference sequence). CDR3 protein: CASSHRLAGVDTQYF. The CDR3 DNA follows: TGTGCCAGCAGTCATAGACTAGCGGGAGTGGATACGCAGTATTTT.

The chain recombines TRBV5-1 with TRBJ2-3; 7 nucleotides match TRBD2. The CDR3 length is 16 residues. V gave up 4 bases and J gave up 4 bases; unmatched junction bases: 12. Germline-derived CDR1 and CDR2 are SGHRS and YFSETQ. In nucleotides, the CDR3 is TGCGCCAGCAGCCACGCTCCGGGAGGTAGCCCAGATACGCAGTATTTT. Residues: CASSHAPGGSPDTQYF. The complete variable domain, with remaining parts taken from reference TRBV5-1 and TRBJ2-3, reads KAGVTQTPRYLIKTRGQQVTLSCSPISGHRSVSWYQQTPGQGLQFLFEYFSETQRNKGNFPGRFSGRQFSNSRSEMNVSTLELGDSALYLCASSHAPGGSPDTQYFGPGTRLTVL.

The chain carries TRBV7-9 and TRBJ1-2; D may be TRBD1 (6 bases). The CDR3 consists of 15 residues. CDR1 SEHNR and CDR2 FQNEAQ come from the germline V gene (reference sequence). V dropped 5 bases and J dropped 7 bases, with 20 bases sitting between them. This CDR3 is CASSRGGGSGSGYTF. The CDR3 DNA reads as TGTGCCAGCAGCCGAGGCGGGGGCTCGGGTTCTGGCTACACCTTC.

This clone appeared once. This sequence joins TRBV3-1 (or the pseudogene TRBV3-2) and TRBJ1-2; 9 bases line up with TRBD1. The germline CDR1 and CDR2 sequences are LGHDT and YNNKEL (reference sequence). The ends lost 4 bases at V and 4 bases at J; junction bases unmatched: 7. CDR3 length: 15 amino acids. In DNA, the CDR3 is TGTGCCAGCAGCCCGGGACAGGGCGCGGTCTATGGCTACACCTTC. This codes for CASSPGQGAVYGYTF.

V gene TRBV27 combines with J gene TRBJ2-2; tentative D call: TRBD2 (6 bases). The CDR3 covers 13 residues. Per the germline V gene, CDR1 is MNHEY and CDR2 is SMNVEV (reference sequence). V lost 5 bases to trimming and J lost 6 bases, with 10 bases between them. CDR3 protein: CASSASSAGELFF. CDR3 nucleotides: TGTGCCAGCAGTGCGTCTAGCGCCGGGGAGCTGTTTTTT.

The chain has TRBV11-3 and TRBJ1-4; maybe TRBD1 (6 bases). Trimming left V 0 bases short and J 3 bases short, with 26 bases between. Germline values: CDR1 SGHNT, CDR2 YENEEA. The CDR3 covers 21 residues. The CDR3 sequence: CASSLDLLTGPRSLANEKLFF. The CDR3 nucleotides read TGTGCCAGCAGCTTAGATCTCCTGACAGGTCCCAGGTCGCTGGCTAATGAAAAACTGTTTTTT.

The DNA for the CDR3 is TGTGCCAGCACCGGACTAGCGGGAGATACGCAGTATTTT. The encoded protein is CASTGLAGDTQYF. This rearrangement joins TRBV2 to TRBJ2-3; 11 bases align to TRBD2. Germline values: CDR1 SNHLY, CDR2 FYNNEI. This CDR3 has 13 residues. J lost 5 bases, V lost 7 bases, and 2 bases had no gene match.

This rearrangement joins TRBV7-8 to TRBJ1-3; maybe TRBD1 (5 bases). CDR1 and CDR2 (germline): SGHVS, FQNEAQ. The ends were cut back, 1 base at V and 0 bases at J, with 10 bases in the middle. The CDR3 loop spans 16 amino acids. CDR3 coding DNA: TGTGCCAGCAGCTTAGACGGGCAGGGCTCTGGAAACACCATATATTTT. Encoded protein: CASSLDGQGSGNTIYF.

This chain links TRBV3-1 (or the pseudogene TRBV3-2) with TRBJ2-7; 7 nucleotides agree with TRBD1. This CDR3 has 13 residues. V shed 4 bases and J 12 bases; nucleotides not matched to a gene: 12. From germline, CDR1 is LGHDT and CDR2 YNNKEL (reference sequence). The CDR3 DNA reads as TGTGCCAGCAGCCTATCCCGGACAGGCGGCCGGTACTTC. The encoded protein is CASSLSRTGGRYF.

The rearrangement uses TRBV30 and TRBJ1-2; D is perhaps TRBD1 (6 bases). This CDR3 comprises 12 residues. Germline V CDR1 and CDR2: GTSNPN, SVGIG (reference sequence). V lost 3 bases to trimming and J lost 7 bases, with 12 bases between them. CDR3 region: CAWSLTGSGYTF. As DNA, the CDR3 is TGTGCCTGGAGCCTTACAGGGTCTGGCTACACCTTC.

V and J are TRBV9 and TRBJ1-6, with TRBD1 matching 7 bases. In germline, CDR1 is SGDLS, CDR2 YYNGEE. The J segment lost 2 bases and the V segment lost 3 bases, leaving 2 bases of the junction unmatched. The CDR3 spans 15 residues. CDR3 region: CASSEGTAYNSPLHF. CDR3 nucleotide sequence: TGTGCCAGCAGCGAGGGGACAGCCTATAATTCACCCCTCCACTTT.

CDR3 amino acids: CAFTSGSYEQYF. As DNA, the CDR3 is TGTGCCTTCACTAGCGGCTCCTACGAGCAGTACTTC. V usage is TRBV30 and J usage is TRBJ2-7; TRBD2 matches 8 bases. The germline V gene has CDR1 GTSNPN and CDR2 SVGIG (reference sequence). This CDR3 comprises 12 residues. Trimming took 7 bases from V and 0 from J; bases not matched to a gene: 2.

CDR3 sequence (DNA): TGTGCCAGCAGCTTAGGGGCTACTGCATCCTACGAGCAGTACTTC. Translated: CASSLGATASYEQYF. The rearrangement uses TRBV7-2 and TRBJ2-7; D call uncertain. V dropped 1 base and J dropped 1 base, with 11 bases sitting between them. CDR1 and CDR2 from the germline V gene are SGHTA and FQGNSA. The CDR3 loop spans 15 amino acids.

The V call is TRBV27, the J call TRBJ2-2, with TRBD1 matching 9 bases. Per germline, CDR1 MNHEY and CDR2 SMNVEV (reference sequence). The CDR3 is 17 amino acids. V was clipped by 0 bases and J by 4 bases; unmatched bases: 6. In DNA, the CDR3 is TGTGCCAGCAGTTTATCGTGGGGGACAGGGTTCACCGGGGAGCTGTTTTTT. It encodes CASSLSWGTGFTGELFF.

The genes are TRBV6-6 and TRBJ1-1, with 9 positions matching TRBD1. This CDR3 region has 14 residues. Germline CDR1 and CDR2: MNHNY and SVGAGI (reference sequence). V trimming: 5 bases; J trimming: 5 bases; junction bases outside the gene matches: 6. The CDR3 loop is CASSLGQGITEAFF. CDR3 nucleotide sequence: TGTGCCAGCAGTCTTGGACAGGGGATTACTGAAGCTTTCTTT.

This clone was counted a single time. This chain uses TRBV11-2 with TRBJ2-1; 11 nucleotides line up with TRBD1. The CDR3 length is 14 residues. CDR1 and CDR2 from the germline V gene are SGHAT and FQNNGV. V was pared by 3 bases and J by 7 bases, with 2 bases of the junction left unmatched. CDR3 loop: CASSFGTGGNEQFF. The CDR3 DNA sequence: TGTGCCAGCAGCTTTGGGACAGGGGGAAATGAGCAGTTCTTC.

The J gene is TRBJ1-4, the V gene TRBV27; TRBD1 aligns across 8 bases. The CDR3 extends over 14 amino acids. V was clipped by 5 bases and J by 5 bases; unmatched bases: 4. The germline gives CDR1 MNHEY, CDR2 SMNVEV (reference sequence). The CDR3 region is CASSANRGNEKLFF. For the CDR3, the DNA is TGTGCCAGCAGTGCTAACAGGGGGAATGAAAAACTGTTTTTT.